The source of this T cell receptor (beta chain) is a study of blood T cell repertoires in COVID-19 (TCRdb year 2020). For the study in its entirety: Collaborator samples came from the United States, Italy and Spain and covered acute and convalescent phases of COVID-19. The material from the prospective study consisted of cDNA or gDNA derived from T cells, B-cell-depleted T cells, or PBMCs. Subjects who had been exposed to COVID-19, were actively infected with it, or had recovered from it provided the deeply sampled blood TCRbeta repertoires that made up the dataset. A freely available public database, intended as a resource for researchers studying the immune response to SARS-CoV-2, is where the repertoires were released. The samples were drawn from two sources: the first 160 participants of the ongoing ImmuneRACE study, and 950 to 1,500 subjects contributed by 6 global collaborators. Nearly every sample came with metadata listing a de-identified subject ID, COVID-19 status, age in years and sex. Where available, HLA class I and class II types were taken from metadata supplied by the sample provider and were not determined by assay-based typing. What the authors observed across the whole study: How much clinical and demographic metadata was included differed by source and by participant, and the metadata was provided uncurated.

TCRbeta CDR3 regions were amplified from genomic DNA by means of the immunoSEQ Assay, a bias-controlled multiplex PCR. From the authors' description of their analysis: Within the assay, amplification of reference gene primers was used to estimate how many nucleated cells each sample contained. To quantify the absolute abundance of each unique TCRbeta CDR3 rearrangement, sequence reads were collapsed and filtered. Productive Simpson clonality was computed per sample as the square root of Simpson's diversity index over productive rearrangements. As stored in TCRdb, this immuneACCESS dataset retains in-frame rearrangements with V and J assigned. A fraction of the clones does not appear; measured against another copy, unresolved V genes explain less than half of the discrepancy, and the remainder lacks a known reason. The V and J calls and the clone size are those of that table, but D and trimming were determined from the DNA. The sample table contains approximately 50,000 clones; only one count was recorded for 80% to 90% of them. The ten largest account for about 7.8% of the sample.

Collaborating institutions collected whole blood in K2EDTA tubes following their own protocols. For TCRbeta analysis, collaborators shipped samples as frozen whole blood, isolated PBMCs, or DNA extracted from either of those sample types. Notes on this clone: What antigen it recognizes has not been identified. Per-base quality was not reported, and no clone a single base away is much larger than it.

The TCR comes from a man aged 50 to 60 with active COVID-19. Sequencing used peripheral blood.

The DNA is TGTGCCAGCACCGGACAGATTGAAGCTTTCTTT. Its translation reads: CASTGQIEAFF. The rearrangement combines TRBV5-5 with TRBJ1-1; TRBD1 could be the D gene, as 6 bases match. CDR1 and CDR2 are read off the germline V gene (reference sequence) as SGHKS and YYEKEE. From the cysteine up to the phenylalanine, the CDR3 has a length of 11 residues. CDR3 DNA is the only sequence kept; it has 33 bases, read in frame from the first base. V loses 6 bases of germline sequence and J loses 7 bases, and the interval between the two ends is 10 bases.